The next 13 T cell receptor beta chains were all read from a single sample in a study of T cells in Graves' hyperthyroidism and ophthalmopathy. RNA transcripts yielded amplified TCR beta CDR3 regions. TCR CDR3 regions were first amplified by RT-PCR with HTBI primers. TCRdb re-derived calls from the multiplex PCR reads in MiXCR, one entry per CDR3 protein. In the table there are 600,000 to 750,000 distinct CDR3 sequences, 15% to 20% of which are singletons. The sequenced sample was blood. The receptors shown here come from a man aged 50-60 years with Graves' hyperthyroidism.

This clonotype appeared many times. V usage is TRBV7-2 and J usage is TRBJ2-2, with D possibly matching TRBD1 (5 bases). Trimming shortened V by 6 bases and J by 1 base, and 9 bases separated the two germline ends. The germline V gene encodes CDR1 SGHTA and CDR2 FQGNSA. The CDR3 contains 14 residues. The CDR3 sequence is CASRQQENTGELFF. The CDR3 DNA reads as TGTGCCAGCAGACAACAGGAGAACACCGGGGAGCTGTTTTTT.

There are many counts of this clonotype. The gene calls are TRBV10-1 and TRBJ2-7, with D unclear. V was trimmed by 2 bases and J by 7 bases, leaving 12 bases between them. Germline CDR1 is WNHNN and CDR2 is SYGVQD (reference sequence). The CDR3 contains 13 residues. The CDR3 is CASSEDKTREQYF. DNA for the CDR3: TGCGCCAGCAGTGAGGACAAAACCCGGGAGCAGTACTTC.

Ten or more counts support this clonotype. The chain carries TRBV12-3 or TRBV12-4 and TRBJ2-7; TRBD2 matches 13 bases. There are 16 residues in the CDR3. Trimming removed 1 base from V and 3 bases from J; junction bases left unmatched: 3. CDR3 loop: CASSLGLAGGIYEQYF. The CDR3, as DNA: TGTGCCAGCAGTTTAGGACTAGCGGGAGGTATCTACGAGCAGTACTTC.

This clonotype occurred many times. This chain joins TRBV2 and TRBJ2-1; weak D call: TRBD2 (6 bases). Germline-derived CDR1 and CDR2 are SNHLY and FYNNEI. The CDR3 is 15 residues long. The V gene lost 6 bases and the J gene lost 5 bases, with 17 bases spanning the gap. The CDR3 DNA is TGTGCCAGCAGACCTTTTTCGGGAGCAGACAATGAGCAGTTCTTC. Encoded protein: CASRPFSGADNEQFF.

The V call is TRBV20-1, the J call TRBJ1-3; D not certain. The V and J ends lost 3 bases and 4 bases respectively, with 10 bases between them. Germline V gives CDR1 DFQATT, CDR2 SNEGSKA (reference sequence). CDR3 length: 13 residues. DNA for the CDR3: TGCAGTGCTAGTTTTGTCCCCGGAAACACCATATATTTT. This translates into CSASFVPGNTIYF.

This clonotype has only a few counts. The chain recombines TRBV7-2 with TRBJ2-1; 8 positions agree with TRBD2. Per the germline V gene, CDR1 is SGHTA and CDR2 is FQGNSA. V lost 5 bases, J lost 2 bases, and 11 bases stayed unmatched. CDR3 length equals 17 residues. DNA of the CDR3: TGTGCCAGCAGCCCGACGTCGGGACTAGGGCCCTACAATGAGCAGTTCTTC. It yields the protein CASSPTSGLGPYNEQFF.

This chain uses TRBV4-1 with TRBJ2-1; TRBD2 agrees at 12 bases. Germline CDR1 reads MGHRA; CDR2 reads YSYEKL. The ends lost 5 bases at V and 6 bases at J; junction bases unmatched: 5. CDR3 size: 15 residues. The CDR3 here is CASSRLAGASNEQFF. The CDR3 DNA reads as TGCGCCAGCAGCAGACTAGCGGGAGCTTCCAATGAGCAGTTCTTC.

The chain has TRBV10-2 and TRBJ2-1; no reliable D call. The CDR3 has 14 residues. Germline CDR1 reads WSHSY; CDR2 reads SAAADI. Trimming took 3 bases from V and 5 from J, leaving 11 bases between them. In DNA form, the CDR3 reads TGCGCCAGCAGTGACCACAGACCGCACAATGAGCAGTTCTTC. Residues: CASSDHRPHNEQFF.

This clonotype was observed a handful of times. The chain employs TRBV10-2 and TRBJ2-1, with 7 positions matching TRBD2. Losses at the gene ends were 3 bases for V and 8 bases for J; bases not matched to a gene: 10. The germline gives CDR1 WSHSY, CDR2 SAAADI. The CDR3 has 15 residues. The CDR3 reads CASSEMEGGLHEQFF. CDR3 DNA: TGCGCCAGCAGTGAAATGGAGGGAGGGCTCCATGAGCAGTTCTTC.

V usage is TRBV27 and J usage is TRBJ1-4, with D possibly being TRBD1 (6 bases). Per germline, CDR1 MNHEY and CDR2 SMNVEV (reference sequence). This CDR3 spans 12 amino acids. V lost 5 bases, J lost 12 bases, and 13 bases lay in between. The CDR3 region is CASSRTGLELFF. The CDR3, as DNA: TGTGCCAGCAGTCGAACAGGGCTCGAACTGTTTTTT.

This clonotype showed up just a few times. J is TRBJ1-5 and V is TRBV28, with D possibly matching TRBD1 (6 bases). CDR1 is MDHEN, CDR2 SYDVKM, per germline. Deletions cut 5 bases from V and 4 bases from J, with 15 bases between. This CDR3 is 15 amino acids long. This chain's CDR3 is CASSPWTDMNQPQHF. DNA of the CDR3: TGTGCCAGCAGTCCGTGGACAGATATGAATCAGCCCCAGCATTTT. Together with reference TRBV28 and TRBJ1-5, the CDR3 gives the full variable domain: DVKVTQSSRYLVKRTGEKVFLECVQDMDHENMFWYRQDPGLGLRLIYFSYDVKMKEKGDIPEGYSVSREKKERFSLILESASTNQTSMYLCASSPWTDMNQPQHFGDGTRLSIL.

This clonotype was picked up many times. The chain employs TRBV28 and TRBJ2-7; 9 nucleotides agree with TRBD1. Germline values: CDR1 MDHEN, CDR2 SYDVKM. Unmatched junction bases numbered 7, after V lost 7 bases and J lost 3 bases. This CDR3 is 14 amino acids long. The chain's CDR3 is CASKTGTGIYEQYF. CDR3 coding DNA: TGTGCCAGCAAGACCGGGACAGGGATCTACGAGCAGTACTTC. The entire variable domain, with the rest obtained from reference TRBV28 and TRBJ2-7, is as follows: DVKVTQSSRYLVKRTGEKVFLECVQDMDHENMFWYRQDPGLGLRLIYFSYDVKMKEKGDIPEGYSVSREKKERFSLILESASTNQTSMYLCASKTGTGIYEQYFGPGTRLTVT.

This clonotype occurred many times. V and J are TRBV6-1 and TRBJ2-7, with a tentative D call TRBD2 (6 bases). V lost 7 bases to trimming and J lost 3 bases, with 16 bases between them. CDR3 length: 14 amino acids. CDR1 is MNHNS, CDR2 SASEGT, per germline. As DNA, the CDR3 is TGTGCCAGCATGGGTGGGACTCCCGGCTACGAGCAGTACTTC. This gives the protein CASMGGTPGYEQYF.